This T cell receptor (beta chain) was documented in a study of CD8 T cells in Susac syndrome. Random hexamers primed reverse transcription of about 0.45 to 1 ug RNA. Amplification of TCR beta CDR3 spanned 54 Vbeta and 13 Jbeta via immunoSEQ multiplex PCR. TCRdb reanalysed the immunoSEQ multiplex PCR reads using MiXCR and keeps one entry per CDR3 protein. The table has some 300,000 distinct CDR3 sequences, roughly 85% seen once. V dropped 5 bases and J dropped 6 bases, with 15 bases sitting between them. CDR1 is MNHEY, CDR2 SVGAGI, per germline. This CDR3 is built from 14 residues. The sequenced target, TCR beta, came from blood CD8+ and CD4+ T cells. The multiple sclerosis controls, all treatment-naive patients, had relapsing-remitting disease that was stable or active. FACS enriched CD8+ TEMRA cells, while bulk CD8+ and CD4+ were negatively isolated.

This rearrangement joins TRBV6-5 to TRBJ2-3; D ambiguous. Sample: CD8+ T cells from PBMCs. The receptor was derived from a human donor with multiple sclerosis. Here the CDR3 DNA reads TGTGCCAGCAGTCCCGAGGTTGTAGGGGATACGCAGTATTTT. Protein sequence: CASSPEVVGDTQYF.